This T cell receptor beta chain was identified in a study of CD8 T cells in Susac syndrome. Reverse transcription of about 0.45 to 1 ug RNA was carried out with random hexamers. Coverage of TCR beta CDR3 amplification by immunoSEQ multiplex PCR extended to 54 Vbeta and 13 Jbeta. One entry per CDR3 protein, called by TCRdb with MiXCR from the immunoSEQ multiplex PCR reads. The sample has about 190,000 distinct CDR3 sequences, around 95% seen once. TEMRA cells were enriched by FACS, while CD8+ and CD4+ T cells were obtained through a negative isolation that was performed magnetically. This CDR3 comprises 16 residues. Germline V gives CDR1 LNHNV, CDR2 YYDKDF (reference sequence). Trimming took off 2 bases at V and 0 bases at J, with 11 bases between the two ends.

The material sequenced was CD4+ T cells from PBMCs. The chain links TRBV15 to TRBJ1-3; no reliable D call. This sequence was found in a human donor with Susac syndrome. CDR3 region: CATSRSGVYSGNTIYF. CDR3 nucleotide sequence: TGTGCCACCAGCAGATCGGGTGTTTACTCTGGAAACACCATATATTTT.